The present TCR beta chain was sequenced within a study of T-cell reconstitution after alpha-beta-depleted transplantation in children. The CDR3 is 18 amino acids. Unmatched junction bases numbered 13, after V lost 6 bases and J lost 1 base. From germline, CDR1 is MDHEN and CDR2 SYDVKM. Researchers prepared the TCRbeta library using unique molecular identifiers, the study reports. TCRdb reanalysed the PCR reads using MiXCR and keeps one entry per CDR3 protein. The sample has a few hundred thousand distinct CDR3 sequences; 27% are singletons. Sample: PBMCs, taken before TCRalphabeta/CD19-depleted stem cell transplant. This receptor was taken from a boy in the first two years of life with Wiskott-Aldrich syndrome, due to receive a stem cell transplant. The genes are TRBV28 and TRBJ1-3; 9 bases fit TRBD1. CDR3 in DNA: TGTGCCAGCAGACAGGGGACAGGGCAGTTGGGTTCTGGAAACACCATATATTTT. Amino acids: CASRQGTGQLGSGNTIYF.